A selection of T cell receptor beta chains follows, all from one sample in a study of shared clonotypes between healthy human individuals. Some clones are missing from TCRdb's copy, which holds only in-frame ones; the method was immunoSEQ multiplex PCR. The sample lists 2 million to 2.5 million clones; 85% to 95% were seen once. Sequenced sample: naive CD8+ T cells from PBMCs. These receptors all come from a man aged 18-30 years in good health. Some clones in this sample may be carry-over from other donors' samples. Each CDR3 is given with its conserved first and last residue. The order of the fields is CDR3 DNA, CDR3 protein, V gene, D gene, J gene, clone size. The D gene is left open where the match is weak. Size is stated for part of the rows, as once, few or many counts, or as a class when the clone is expanded.

CDR3nt: TGTGCCAGTAGTATCAGGGGAGGGACAGATACGCAGTATTTT; CDR3aa: CASSIRGGTDTQYF; v_gene: TRBV19; d_gene: -; j_gene: TRBJ2-3; abundance: -
CDR3nt: TGTGCCAGCAGCGTAGGGGACCTTAACTACGAGCAGTACTTC; CDR3aa: CASSVGDLNYEQYF; v_gene: TRBV9; d_gene: -; j_gene: TRBJ2-7; abundance: -
CDR3nt: TGCGCCAGCAGCCCGGACAGGGCGAGCACTGAAGCTTTCTTT; CDR3aa: CASSPDRASTEAFF; v_gene: TRBV5-1; d_gene: TRBD1; j_gene: TRBJ1-1; abundance: -
CDR3nt: TGTGCCAGCAGTGAATCCCGGCAGACCTCCTACGAGCAGTACTTC; CDR3aa: CASSESRQTSYEQYF; v_gene: TRBV2; d_gene: -; j_gene: TRBJ2-7; abundance: -
CDR3nt: TGTGCCAGCAGTTTATACTCAGGGAGGGAAGCTTTCTTT; CDR3aa: CASSLYSGREAFF; v_gene: TRBV28; d_gene: -; j_gene: TRBJ1-1; abundance: -
CDR3nt: TGCGCCAGCAGCTTATCTAGCGGGATTATCAATGAGCAGTTCTTC; CDR3aa: CASSLSSGIINEQFF; v_gene: TRBV5-1; d_gene: TRBD2; j_gene: TRBJ2-1; abundance: -
CDR3nt: TGTGCCAGCAGTTTATTGGGGACCACCTCCTACAATGAGCAGTTCTTC; CDR3aa: CASSLLGTTSYNEQFF; v_gene: TRBV28; d_gene: -; j_gene: TRBJ2-1; abundance: -
CDR3nt: TGTGCCAGCAGCTTGGGTAGCGGGAGGGCAGGGGAGCAGTACTTC; CDR3aa: CASSLGSGRAGEQYF; v_gene: TRBV7-8; d_gene: TRBD2; j_gene: TRBJ2-7; abundance: -
CDR3nt: TGTGCCAGCAGCTTGGCAGTAGTCCGATCCTACAATGAGCAGTTCTTC; CDR3aa: CASSLAVVRSYNEQFF; v_gene: TRBV5-4; d_gene: -; j_gene: TRBJ2-1; abundance: -
CDR3nt: TGTGCCAGCAGTGAATTGGGACGCACAGCCTACGAGCAGTACTTC; CDR3aa: CASSELGRTAYEQYF; v_gene: TRBV2; d_gene: -; j_gene: TRBJ2-7; abundance: -
CDR3nt: TGTGCTAGTGGCCCGTCCGGTCCCCTGGGCACTGAAGCTTTCTTT; CDR3aa: CASGPSGPLGTEAFF; v_gene: TRBV12-5; d_gene: -; j_gene: TRBJ1-1; abundance: -
CDR3nt: TGTGCCAGCTCTCCGCCGGGCAGTAACTCCTACGAGCAGTACTTC; CDR3aa: CASSPPGSNSYEQYF; v_gene: TRBV18; d_gene: -; j_gene: TRBJ2-7; abundance: -
CDR3nt: TGTGCCAGCAGCTTGGGGGGGAGCTCCTACAATGAGCAGTTCTTC; CDR3aa: CASSLGGSSYNEQFF; v_gene: TRBV5-8; d_gene: -; j_gene: TRBJ2-1; abundance: -
CDR3nt: TGCGCCAGCAGCTCATACACTGAAGCTTTCTTT; CDR3aa: CASSSYTEAFF; v_gene: TRBV5-1; d_gene: -; j_gene: TRBJ1-1; abundance: -
CDR3nt: TGTGCCAGCCAAGGGACAGGGGGAACCGGGGAGCTGTTTTTT; CDR3aa: CASQGTGGTGELFF; v_gene: TRBV28; d_gene: TRBD1; j_gene: TRBJ2-2; abundance: -
CDR3nt: TGTGCCACCAGCAGAGATGGCAGGAACTACGAGCAGTACTTC; CDR3aa: CATSRDGRNYEQYF; v_gene: TRBV15; d_gene: -; j_gene: TRBJ2-7; abundance: once
CDR3nt: TGTGCCAGCAGCTTGACGCCTAGCGGCCAAGAGACCCAGTACTTC; CDR3aa: CASSLTPSGQETQYF; v_gene: TRBV5-4; d_gene: TRBD2; j_gene: TRBJ2-5; abundance: -
CDR3nt: TGCGCCAGCCGTTTGAGGACAGGGCCCTACGAGCAGTACTTC; CDR3aa: CASRLRTGPYEQYF; v_gene: TRBV5-1; d_gene: TRBD1; j_gene: TRBJ2-7; abundance: -
CDR3nt: TGTGCCATCAATGGACAGGGTTACGAGCAGTACTTC; CDR3aa: CAINGQGYEQYF; v_gene: TRBV10-3; d_gene: TRBD1; j_gene: TRBJ2-7; abundance: -
CDR3nt: TGTGCCAGCAGCGGAAGACCCGGTTACACTGAAGCTTTCTTT; CDR3aa: CASSGRPGYTEAFF; v_gene: TRBV9; d_gene: -; j_gene: TRBJ1-1; abundance: -
CDR3nt: TGCGCCAGCAGCCAAGGACAGTCTTTGGAGACCCAGTACTTC; CDR3aa: CASSQGQSLETQYF; v_gene: TRBV4-1; d_gene: -; j_gene: TRBJ2-5; abundance: -
CDR3nt: TGTGCCAGCAGCCCCCGCGGCGAGAGATCCTACGAGCAGTACTTC; CDR3aa: CASSPRGERSYEQYF; v_gene: TRBV9; d_gene: -; j_gene: TRBJ2-7; abundance: -
CDR3nt: TGTGCCAGCAGCTTGATTTCGTGCGGGGGCTCGTCACGATCCAATCAGCCCCAGCATTTT; CDR3aa: CASSLISCGGSSRSNQPQHF; v_gene: TRBV11-3; d_gene: -; j_gene: TRBJ1-5; abundance: -
CDR3nt: TGCGCCAGCAGCTCTACATGGGACAGTCGCGGGGAGCTGTTTTTT; CDR3aa: CASSSTWDSRGELFF; v_gene: TRBV5-1; d_gene: TRBD1; j_gene: TRBJ2-2; abundance: -
CDR3nt: TGCGCCAGCAGCTCGGAGACAGGGGAGGTCACTGAAGCTTTCTTT; CDR3aa: CASSSETGEVTEAFF; v_gene: TRBV5-1; d_gene: TRBD1; j_gene: TRBJ1-1; abundance: -
CDR3nt: TGTGCCAGCATGGCGGGAGGCGAGCAGTACTTC; CDR3aa: CASMAGGEQYF; v_gene: TRBV25-1; d_gene: TRBD2; j_gene: TRBJ2-7; abundance: -
CDR3nt: TGTGCCTGGAGGACAGGGGTGAACACTGAAGCTTTCTTT; CDR3aa: CAWRTGVNTEAFF; v_gene: TRBV30; d_gene: TRBD1; j_gene: TRBJ1-1; abundance: few
CDR3nt: TGTGCCAGCAGCCAAGAAAAATCGGGGTCGCGGCCAGATACGCAGTATTTT; CDR3aa: CASSQEKSGSRPDTQYF; v_gene: TRBV14; d_gene: -; j_gene: TRBJ2-3; abundance: -
CDR3nt: TGCGCCAGCAGCCACTTGATAGGGGTGGCGGGAGAGCAGTACTTC; CDR3aa: CASSHLIGVAGEQYF; v_gene: TRBV4-3; d_gene: -; j_gene: TRBJ2-7; abundance: -
CDR3nt: TGTGCCAGCAGTGACCCCGGACGGACGGCCCAGTACTTC; CDR3aa: CASSDPGRTAQYF; v_gene: TRBV6-4; d_gene: -; j_gene: TRBJ2-5; abundance: -
CDR3nt: TGTGCCAGCAGCAAAGGGACCTGGGAGGATCAGCCCCAGCATTTT; CDR3aa: CASSKGTWEDQPQHF; v_gene: TRBV6-1; d_gene: -; j_gene: TRBJ1-5; abundance: few
CDR3nt: TGTGCCAGCAGCTTGGACAGGGGGCTCGCTGAAGCTTTCTTT; CDR3aa: CASSLDRGLAEAFF; v_gene: TRBV7-9; d_gene: TRBD1; j_gene: TRBJ1-1; abundance: few
CDR3nt: TGTGCCAGCAGATCCACAGGGTTCAAAAACATTCAGTACTTC; CDR3aa: CASRSTGFKNIQYF; v_gene: TRBV28; d_gene: -; j_gene: TRBJ2-4; abundance: -
CDR3nt: TGTGCCAGTAGTATAACGGGGGTCTATGAGCAGTTCTTC; CDR3aa: CASSITGVYEQFF; v_gene: TRBV19; d_gene: -; j_gene: TRBJ2-1; abundance: few
CDR3nt: TGTGCCAGCAGTTGGGAGGCGGGAGGGCCCGCAGATACGCAGTATTTT; CDR3aa: CASSWEAGGPADTQYF; v_gene: TRBV7-9; d_gene: TRBD2; j_gene: TRBJ2-3; abundance: -
CDR3nt: TGCGCCAGCAGAATCTCCGGGTCTAACTATGGCTACACCTTC; CDR3aa: CASRISGSNYGYTF; v_gene: TRBV5-1; d_gene: -; j_gene: TRBJ1-2; abundance: -
CDR3nt: TGCGCCAGCAGCCCACAGGAGGGGGAGGATGAAAAACTGTTTTTT; CDR3aa: CASSPQEGEDEKLFF; v_gene: TRBV4-1; d_gene: -; j_gene: TRBJ1-4; abundance: once
CDR3nt: TGTGCCACCAGCAATCGACGTGACGGGCTGAGGGAGCAGTACTTC; CDR3aa: CATSNRRDGLREQYF; v_gene: TRBV15; d_gene: -; j_gene: TRBJ2-7; abundance: -
CDR3nt: TGTGCCAGCAGCGCGGGACAGGGTGGAGAAAAACTGTTTTTT; CDR3aa: CASSAGQGGEKLFF; v_gene: TRBV9; d_gene: TRBD1; j_gene: TRBJ1-4; abundance: -
CDR3nt: TGTGCCAGCAGTGACTCGGCGGGACTAGCGGCCTACGAGCAGTACTTC; CDR3aa: CASSDSAGLAAYEQYF; v_gene: TRBV6-4; d_gene: TRBD2; j_gene: TRBJ2-7; abundance: -
CDR3nt: TGTGCCAGCAGCCCTCACCCCCGACAGGGCTCCTACGAGCAGTACTTC; CDR3aa: CASSPHPRQGSYEQYF; v_gene: TRBV7-6; d_gene: TRBD1; j_gene: TRBJ2-7; abundance: -
CDR3nt: TGCAGCGTTGATGTGAATGAGCAGTTCTTC; CDR3aa: CSVDVNEQFF; v_gene: TRBV29-1; d_gene: -; j_gene: TRBJ2-1; abundance: -